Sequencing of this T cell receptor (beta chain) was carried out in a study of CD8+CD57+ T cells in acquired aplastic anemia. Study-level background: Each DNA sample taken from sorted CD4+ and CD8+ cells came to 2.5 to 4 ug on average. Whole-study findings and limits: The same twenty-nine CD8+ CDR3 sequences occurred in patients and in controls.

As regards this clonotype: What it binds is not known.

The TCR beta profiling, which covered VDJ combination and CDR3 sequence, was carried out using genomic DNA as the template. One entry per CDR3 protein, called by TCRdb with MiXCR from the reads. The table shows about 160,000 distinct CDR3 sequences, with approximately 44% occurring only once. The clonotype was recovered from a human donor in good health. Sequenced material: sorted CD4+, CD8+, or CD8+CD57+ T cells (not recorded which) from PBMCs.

The CDR3, as DNA: TGTGCCAGTAAGCCTGGGGCTAGCGAGGGGGCTAGCTCCTACAATGAGCAGTTCTTC. Protein sequence: CASKPGASEGASSYNEQFF. This chain uses TRBV19 with TRBJ2-1; D is possibly TRBD1 (7 bases). Germline-derived CDR1 and CDR2 are LNHDA and SQIVND (reference sequence). V gave up 7 bases and J gave up 0 bases, with 25 bases separating them. The CDR3 totals 19 residues.